Listed below are T cell receptor beta chains from one sample, sequenced in a study of T cells in Graves' hyperthyroidism and ophthalmopathy. TCRdb reanalysed the multiplex PCR reads using MiXCR and keeps one entry per CDR3 protein. The profile shows a few hundred thousand distinct CDR3 sequences, less than 25% of them singletons. The sequenced sample was blood. The origin of the receptors is a man between 18 and 29 years old with Graves' hyperthyroidism. Both conserved end residues are part of each CDR3. Fields, in order: D gene, V gene, CDR3 protein. A D gene is named only where the DNA matches it firmly.

. | TRBV30 | CAWSTGGVYEQYF
TRBD1 | TRBV28 | CGSGTANTNQPQHF
TRBD1 | TRBV9 | CASRGGTGWGYTF
. | TRBV29-1 | CSVISVNTEAFF
. | TRBV12-3/TRBV12-4 | CASSPLGQVGGYTF
. | TRBV6-2/TRBV6-3 | CASNLRGDTEAFF
. | TRBV15 | CATSVRFRDSQYF
TRBD1 | TRBV12-3/TRBV12-4 | CASTGQGATYEQYF
TRBD1 | TRBV2 | CASSEALTGGGQPQHF
TRBD1 | TRBV6-1 | CASSLHRGGYGYTF
. | TRBV10-1 | CATPPMNTEAFF
. | TRBV6-1 | CASSRYPMGESGYTF
. | TRBV2 | CASSTDRRDPYF
TRBD1 | TRBV18 | CASSPTGGLYEQYF
TRBD1 | TRBV7-3 | CASSEGTGGVTEAFF